These T cell receptor beta chains were read from a single sample in a study of blood T cell repertoires in COVID-19. Clones were sequenced by immunoSEQ multiplex PCR, and TCRdb holds only the in-frame ones, with some missing. The table has some 190,000 clones, roughly 86% seen once. The sequenced material came from peripheral blood. Receptors were obtained from a woman between 70 and 85 years old with active or convalescent COVID-19. The CDR3 runs from the conserved cysteine through the conserved F or W. The D gene is left open where the match is weak. Rows give clone size only sometimes, using once, few, many, or a class for an expanded clone.

D | size | J | V | CDR3 | DNA
- | - | TRBJ1-1 | TRBV10-2 | CASSKIQGNTEAFF | TGCGCCAGCAGCAAAATACAGGGGAACACTGAAGCTTTCTTT
TRBD2 | - | TRBJ2-1 | TRBV6-6 | CASSFGTSNNEQFF | TGTGCCAGCAGTTTCGGGACTAGCAACAATGAGCAGTTCTTC
- | - | TRBJ2-1 | TRBV18 | CASSPLTGDEQFF | TGTGCCAGCTCACCCCTTACGGGTGATGAGCAGTTCTTC
TRBD2 | - | TRBJ2-3 | TRBV6-5 | CGTRRADTQYF | TGTGGGACTAGGCGGGCAGATACGCAGTATTTT
TRBD2 | - | TRBJ2-3 | TRBV24-1 | CATSDRREADTQYF | TGTGCCACCAGTGATCGGCGGGAGGCAGATACGCAGTATTTT
TRBD1 | - | TRBJ2-7 | TRBV5-4 | CASSLVGTGGWEQYF | TGTGCCAGCAGCTTGGTCGGGACAGGGGGCTGGGAGCAGTACTTC
TRBD1 | - | TRBJ1-5 | TRBV7-9 | CASSLQGLGNQPQHF | TGTGCCAGCAGCCTACAGGGGCTCGGCAATCAGCCCCAGCATTTT
- | - | TRBJ1-2 | TRBV5-6 | CASSLPSHYGYTF | TGTGCCAGCAGCTTGCCAAGCCACTATGGCTACACCTTC
- | - | TRBJ1-5 | TRBV6-5 | CASSYRRGSRNQPQHF | TGTGCCAGCAGTTACCGGCGGGGCTCCCGGAATCAGCCCCAGCATTTT
- | - | TRBJ2-1 | TRBV2 | CASRLRVHEQFF | TGTGCCAGCAGACTCCGGGTTCATGAGCAGTTCTTC
- | - | TRBJ1-1 | TRBV7-9 | CASSFRVTTGAFF | TGTGCCAGCAGCTTCCGGGTAACGACGGGGGCTTTCTTT
- | - | TRBJ1-1 | TRBV6-5 | CASSEPGGGSEAFF | TGTGCCAGCAGCGAGCCGGGGGGAGGATCTGAAGCTTTCTTT
- | - | TRBJ1-1 | TRBV29-1 | CSSREGGKWNTEAFF | TGCAGCTCCAGGGAGGGGGGTAAGTGGAACACTGAAGCTTTCTTT
TRBD1 | - | TRBJ1-2 | TRBV19 | CASSRAGTGATAYGYTF | TGTGCCAGTAGTAGAGCTGGGACAGGGGCGACAGCCTATGGCTACACCTTC
- | - | TRBJ2-7 | TRBV2 | CASSDKSGGYEQYF | TGTGCCAGCAGTGATAAATCCGGAGGTTACGAGCAGTACTTC
- | - | TRBJ2-2 | TRBV10-3 | CAIRLDSNTGELFF | TGTGCCATCAGACTCGACTCGAACACCGGGGAGCTGTTTTTT
- | - | TRBJ1-1 | TRBV10-3 | CATTDPGSEAFF | TGTGCCACCACCGACCCAGGGTCTGAAGCTTTCTTT
TRBD2 | once | TRBJ2-7 | TRBV7-3 | CASSPTPGLAVQYF | TGTGCCAGCAGCCCTACCCCGGGACTAGCTGTGCAGTACTTC
- | - | TRBJ2-7 | TRBV7-9 | CASSPGRGNLEQYF | TGTGCCAGCAGCCCCGGCCGCGGGAATCTCGAGCAGTACTTC
- | - | TRBJ2-2 | TRBV7-3 | CASSPGTGELFF | TGTGCCAGCAGCCCCGGGACCGGGGAGCTGTTTTTT
TRBD1 | - | TRBJ1-1 | TRBV29-1 | CSVATGGWNTEAFF | TGCAGCGTTGCTACAGGGGGCTGGAACACTGAAGCTTTCTTT
TRBD2 | - | TRBJ2-1 | TRBV5-1 | CASSLAEGTTTSGRGNEQFF | TGCGCCAGCAGCTTGGCCGAGGGAACGACGACTAGCGGGAGGGGCAATGAGCAGTTCTTC
- | - | TRBJ2-2 | TRBV11-3 | CASSLRGNGELFF | TGTGCCAGCAGCTTACGGGGGAACGGGGAGCTGTTTTTT
TRBD1 | - | TRBJ2-7 | TRBV2 | CASSDPLDRGYEQYF | TGTGCCAGCAGTGATCCCCTGGACAGGGGCTACGAGCAGTACTTC
TRBD2 | - | TRBJ2-2 | TRBV19 | CASNFFGRAGVNTGELFF | TGTGCCAGTAACTTCTTCGGACGAGCGGGAGTAAACACCGGGGAGCTGTTTTTT
TRBD2 | - | TRBJ2-7 | TRBV14 | CASSTNSGKTYEQYF | TGTGCCAGCAGCACAAATAGCGGGAAAACCTACGAGCAGTACTTC
- | - | TRBJ2-5 | TRBV24-1 | CATSGAGTPQETQYF | TGTGCCACCAGTGGGGCCGGGACACCCCAAGAGACCCAGTACTTC
- | - | TRBJ1-5 | TRBV18 | CASSPDTYQPQHF | TGTGCCAGCTCACCCGACACTTATCAGCCCCAGCATTTT